One and the same sample provided the 18 T cell receptor beta chains below, sequenced in a study of cytomegalovirus exposure and HLA in healthy donors. PCR was performed using 60 Vbeta and 13 Jbeta primers. Data came from immunoSEQ multiplex PCR; TCRdb stores just in-frame clones and leaves some out. The sample yields 150,000 to 200,000 clones, around four fifths seen once. Sequencing input: PBMCs. These receptor sequences come from a female donor in good health and CMV-seronegative.

This chain uses TRBV18 with TRBJ2-1; 8 bases map to TRBD2. J gave up 3 bases and V 2 bases, and 6 bases lay outside the gene matches. The CDR3 loop spans 16 amino acids. The germline CDR1 and CDR2 sequences are KGHSH and LQKENI. CDR3 sequence: CASSPLRGGDYNEQFF. In nucleotides, the CDR3 is TGTGCCAGCTCACCATTACGGGGGGGCGACTACAATGAGCAGTTCTTC.

The chain combines TRBV19 with TRBJ1-4; a weak D match, TRBD1 (5 bases). Trimming removed 7 bases from V and 3 bases from J, with 15 bases in between. The CDR3 runs to 15 residues. CDR1 is LNHDA, CDR2 SQIVND, per germline (reference sequence). The CDR3 sequence is CASKRIDSPNEKLFF. The DNA of the CDR3 is TGTGCCAGTAAAAGGATTGACAGTCCTAATGAAAAACTGTTTTTT.

This chain joins TRBV4-1 and TRBJ1-4; 12 bases are a match to TRBD1. The CDR3 has 20 amino acids. Germline V CDR1 and CDR2: MGHRA, YSYEKL. The V and J ends lost 0 bases and 1 base, in that order; junction bases with no gene match: 9. The DNA for the CDR3 is TGCGCCAGCAGCCAAGACCCCGGGACAGGGGGCGCGGGAACTAATGAAAAACTGTTTTTT. Encoded protein: CASSQDPGTGGAGTNEKLFF.

This clone occurred a few times. V is TRBV21-1 and J is TRBJ2-7; TRBD2 is taken as the D call from the table, unchecked against the DNA. TRBV21-1 is shown as a pseudogene. The CDR3 totals 16 residues. The CDR3, as DNA: TGTGCCAGCAGCAAAGCTGAGAACGGGAGGGCCCACGAGCAGTACTTC. It translates to CASSKAENGRAHEQYF.

The chain recombines TRBV30 with TRBJ2-7, with TRBD2 as a possible D gene (5 bases). CDR1 and CDR2 from the germline V gene are GTSNPN and SVGIG (reference sequence). This CDR3 has 12 residues. Trimming took off 2 bases at V and 4 bases at J, with 9 bases between the two ends. In DNA, the CDR3 is TGTGCCTGGAGTCAGACTATTTACGAGCAGTACTTC. As protein: CAWSQTIYEQYF.

The chain is built from TRBV6-1 and TRBJ2-7, with 7 bases that match TRBD1. In germline, CDR1 is MNHNS, CDR2 SASEGT. CDR3 length: 14 amino acids. Unmatched junction bases numbered 7, after V lost 8 bases and J lost 0 bases. CDR3 coding DNA: TGTGCCAGCGGTACCGGGGACAGCTCCTACGAGCAGTACTTC. Its protein product is CASGTGDSSYEQYF.

The J gene is TRBJ2-1, the V gene TRBV27; D might be TRBD1 (5 bases). V was trimmed by 3 bases and J by 5 bases, leaving 11 bases between them. The CDR3 contains 14 residues. Germline CDR1 is MNHEY and CDR2 is SMNVEV (reference sequence). The CDR3 spells CASSLAWTNNEQFF. The CDR3 DNA reads as TGTGCCAGCAGTTTGGCCTGGACAAACAATGAGCAGTTCTTC.

Regarding this clone: One end of the junction is discordant with germline, which a read error may explain. J is TRBJ1-6 and V is TRBV7-9, with 7 bases lining up with TRBD1. The CDR3 is 17 amino acids. Germline V lookup: CDR1 SEHNR, CDR2 FQNEAQ (reference sequence). The CDR3 DNA is TGTTCCAGCAGCTCTAGAGAACCCATGGGACAGCACTCACCCCTCCACTTT. Encoded protein: CSSSSREPMGQHSPLHF.

The chain has TRBV21-1 and TRBJ2-4; TRBD2, the table's D call, lacks a check against the DNA. TRBV21-1 is a pseudogene segment. The CDR3 has 20 residues. The CDR3 nucleotides are TGTGCCAGCAGCAAAGGGAAGGCATGCAGGACGGGGTTAGCCAAAAACATTCAGTACTTC. The encoded protein is CASSKGKACRTGLAKNIQYF.

The chain has TRBV9 and TRBJ2-1, with D maybe TRBD1 (5 bases). Trimming took 0 bases from V and 4 from J, leaving 17 bases between them. Germline V gene lookup returns CDR1 SGDLS and CDR2 YYNGEE. There are 17 residues in the CDR3. For the CDR3, the DNA is TGTGCCAGCAGCGTAGCCCTTGAAGGGGTCCCTTACAATGAGCAGTTCTTC. Its translation is CASSVALEGVPYNEQFF.

The genes are TRBV9 and TRBJ2-5; 15 positions match TRBD2. Losses at the gene ends were 1 base for V and 5 bases for J; bases not matched to a gene: 9. This CDR3 contains 18 residues. The V gene's germline CDR1 is SGDLS and CDR2 YYNGEE. The CDR3 loop is CASSVRTSGGASTETQYF. CDR3 coding DNA: TGTGCCAGCAGCGTAAGGACTAGCGGGGGGGCAAGTACTGAGACCCAGTACTTC.

This clone was seen once. The V and J genes are TRBV7-2 and TRBJ2-2; 7 bases fit TRBD2. The CDR3 is 16 residues long. Trimming cost V 4 bases and J 5 bases; bases outside gene matches: 10. Germline V gives CDR1 SGHTA, CDR2 FQGNSA. The CDR3 is CASSSPGGSRTGELFF. The CDR3 region has the DNA TGTGCCAGCAGCTCCCCTGGCGGGAGCAGGACCGGGGAGCTGTTTTTT.

The rearrangement uses TRBV19 and TRBJ2-1, with 7 bases matching TRBD1. The CDR3 covers 13 residues. From germline, CDR1 is LNHDA and CDR2 SQIVND (reference sequence). Trimming took 6 bases from V and 6 from J; bases not matched to a gene: 5. The CDR3 coding sequence is TGTGCCAGTAGAGGACAGGTAGTCAATGAGCAGTTCTTC. As protein: CASRGQVVNEQFF. The whole variable domain, remainder taken from reference TRBV19 and TRBJ2-1, is DGGITQSPKYLFRKEGQNVTLSCEQNLNHDAMYWYRQDPGQGLRLIYYSQIVNDFQKGDIAEGYSVSREKKESFPLTVTSAQKNPTAFYLCASRGQVVNEQFFGPGTRLTVL.

The chain uses TRBV6-1 and TRBJ1-2; 9 positions match TRBD1. After removal of 7 bases from V and 7 bases from J, the junction contained 7 bases not matched to a gene. Germline V gene lookup returns CDR1 MNHNS and CDR2 SASEGT. The CDR3 sequence is 13 residues long. The CDR3 bases are TGTGCCAGCACCTTGACAGGGGGTGTTGGCTACACCTTC. Its protein is CASTLTGGVGYTF.

The chain recombines TRBV9 with TRBJ1-2, with TRBD1 as a possible D gene (5 bases). The CDR3 covers 15 residues. In germline, CDR1 is SGDLS, CDR2 YYNGEE. The V end was cut by 1 base, the J end by 1 base, with 11 bases between. CDR3 protein: CASSVSVTVNYGYTF. The DNA of the CDR3 is TGTGCCAGCAGCGTATCTGTGACAGTTAACTATGGCTACACCTTC.

The chain uses TRBV4-3 and TRBJ2-2; 9 bases are shared with TRBD2. This CDR3 region has 16 residues. The V gene end was trimmed by 1 base and the J gene end by 3 bases; junction bases not matched to a gene: 3. The germline V gene has CDR1 LGHNA and CDR2 YSLEER. The CDR3 DNA is TGCGCCAGCAGCCAAGCTAGCGGGGTCTACACCGGGGAGCTGTTTTTT. Protein: CASSQASGVYTGELFF.

The chain employs TRBV7-8 and TRBJ1-2; 8 nucleotides match TRBD1. This CDR3 has 14 amino acids. Germline lookup yields CDR1 SGHVS and CDR2 FQNEAQ. V was pared by 7 bases and J by 4 bases, with 8 bases of the junction left unmatched. CDR3 sequence reads: CASTQQGVSYGYTF. The CDR3 DNA reads TGTGCCAGCACCCAACAGGGGGTTAGCTATGGCTACACCTTC.

The chain recombines TRBV7-9 with TRBJ2-7; a weak D match, TRBD2 (5 bases). Per the germline V gene, CDR1 is SEHNR and CDR2 is FQNEAQ (reference sequence). The ends were cut back, 5 bases at V and 9 bases at J, with 23 bases in the middle. The CDR3 contains 15 residues. The CDR3 region is CASSLRGKEIYSQYF. CDR3 sequence (DNA): TGTGCCAGCAGCCTTAGAGGGAAGGAGATCTACTCGCAGTACTTC.